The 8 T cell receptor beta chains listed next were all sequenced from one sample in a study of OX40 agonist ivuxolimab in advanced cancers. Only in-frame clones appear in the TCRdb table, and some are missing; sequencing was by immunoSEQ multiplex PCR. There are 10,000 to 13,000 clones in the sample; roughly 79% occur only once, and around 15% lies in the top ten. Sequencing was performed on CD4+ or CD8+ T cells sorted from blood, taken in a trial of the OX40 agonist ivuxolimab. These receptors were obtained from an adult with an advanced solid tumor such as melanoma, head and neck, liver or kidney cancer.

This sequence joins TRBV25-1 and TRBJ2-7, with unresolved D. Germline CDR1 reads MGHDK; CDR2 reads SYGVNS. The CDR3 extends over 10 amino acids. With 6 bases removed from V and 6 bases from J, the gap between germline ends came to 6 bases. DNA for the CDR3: TGTGCCAGCAGCCCAGGCGAGCAGTACTTC. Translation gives CASSPGEQYF.

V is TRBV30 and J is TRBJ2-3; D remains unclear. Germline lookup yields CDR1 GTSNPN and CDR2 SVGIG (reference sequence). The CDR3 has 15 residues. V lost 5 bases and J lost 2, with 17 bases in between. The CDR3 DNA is TGTGCCTGGGACATCTTCGGCAGAAACACAGATACGCAGTATTTT. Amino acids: CAWDIFGRNTDTQYF.

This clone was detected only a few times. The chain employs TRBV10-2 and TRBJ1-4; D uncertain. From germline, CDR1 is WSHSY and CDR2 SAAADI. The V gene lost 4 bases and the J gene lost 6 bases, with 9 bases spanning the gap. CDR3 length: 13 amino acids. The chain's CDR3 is CASSATEYEKLFF. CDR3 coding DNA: TGCGCCAGCAGTGCCACGGAGTATGAAAAACTGTTTTTT.

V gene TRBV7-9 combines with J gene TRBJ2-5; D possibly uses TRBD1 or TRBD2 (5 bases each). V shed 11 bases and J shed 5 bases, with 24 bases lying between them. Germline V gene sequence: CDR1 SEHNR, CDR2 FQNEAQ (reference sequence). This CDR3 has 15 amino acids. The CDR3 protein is CAVIAGTAWGETQYF. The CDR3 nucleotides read TGTGCCGTTATAGCCGGGACCGCCTGGGGGGAGACCCAGTACTTC.

The CDR3 protein is CASRETSATSYEQYF. In DNA, the CDR3 is TGTGCCAGCAGGGAGACTAGCGCGACCTCCTACGAGCAGTACTTC. The chain joins TRBV2 to TRBJ2-7; 8 bases align to TRBD2. The germline gives CDR1 SNHLY, CDR2 FYNNEI. The CDR3 covers 15 residues. Germline trimming cut 6 bases from V and 0 bases from J; bases unmatched to any gene: 7.

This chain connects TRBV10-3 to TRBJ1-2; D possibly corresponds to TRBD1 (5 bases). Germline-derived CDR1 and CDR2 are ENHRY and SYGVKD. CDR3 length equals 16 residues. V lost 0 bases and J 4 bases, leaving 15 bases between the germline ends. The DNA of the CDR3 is TGTGCCATCAGTGAGTCTGGGGGAAATCTGGGCTATGGCTACACCTTC. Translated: CAISESGGNLGYGYTF.

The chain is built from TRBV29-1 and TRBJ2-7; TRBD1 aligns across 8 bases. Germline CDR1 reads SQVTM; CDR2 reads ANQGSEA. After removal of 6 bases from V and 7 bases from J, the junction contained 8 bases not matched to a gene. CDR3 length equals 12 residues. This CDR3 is CSVGQGAEEQYF. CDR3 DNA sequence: TGCAGCGTCGGGCAGGGGGCGGAGGAGCAGTACTTC.

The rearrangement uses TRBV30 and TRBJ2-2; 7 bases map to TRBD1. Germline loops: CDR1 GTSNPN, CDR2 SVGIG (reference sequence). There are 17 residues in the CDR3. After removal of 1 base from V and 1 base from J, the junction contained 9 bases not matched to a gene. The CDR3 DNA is TGTGCCTGGAGTGCAGTACCGGGACAGCGGAACACCGGGGAGCTGTTTTTT. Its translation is CAWSAVPGQRNTGELFF.